The clone carrying this TCR beta chain has just a few counts. The antigen remains undetermined. The data are from a study of blood T cells in healthy people across ages. General study findings and limits: No one knew whether donors had CMV, which possibly confounded expanded clonotype changes.

A J-beta primer mix and a sample-barcoded 5' primer were used in a second PCR of roughly 7 to 12 cycles. Each CDR3 protein gets one entry after TCRdb re-called the 5' RACE reads with MiXCR. The table lists about 1.1 million distinct CDR3 sequences, around two fifths of them singletons. The germline V gene has CDR1 SQVTM and CDR2 ANQGSEA. V lost 1 base to trimming and J lost 6 bases; unmatched junction nucleotides: 10. The length of the CDR3 is 15 residues. V is TRBV29-1 and J is TRBJ2-7, with 9 bases lining up with TRBD1. This clonotype was obtained from a man younger than 35 in good health. Specimen: blood. The CDR3 nucleotides read TGCAGCGTTGAAGGCCGAACAGGGGGCTCGCTCGAGCAGTACTTC. Translating it yields CSVEGRTGGSLEQYF.